The 15 T cell receptor beta chains presented below share a single source sample, sequenced in a study of human T cells and chemical hapten exposure. Researchers extracted total RNA from unfractionated whole blood. TCRdb re-derived calls from the 5' RACE reads in MiXCR, one entry per CDR3 protein. The sample carries about 140,000 distinct CDR3 sequences, around 4.4% recorded once. All receptors come from a female donor in good health.

At least ten counts were recorded for this clonotype. The chain joins TRBV20-1 to TRBJ2-7; D is undetermined. The CDR3 spans 15 residues. Germline CDR1 is DFQATT and CDR2 is SNEGSKA (reference sequence). With 0 bases removed from V and 7 bases from J, the gap between germline ends came to 19 bases. DNA of the CDR3: TGCAGTGCTAGAGATGTCACAGCTCCTCTGGGAGAGCAGTACTTC. Translation: CSARDVTAPLGEQYF.

This clonotype was picked up many times. J is TRBJ2-7 and V is TRBV12-3 or TRBV12-4; 10 bases are a match to TRBD1. CDR3 length: 13 residues. V lost 3 bases to trimming and J lost 6 bases; unmatched junction nucleotides: 2. The CDR3 DNA reads as TGTGCCAGCAGTTTCGGGACAGGGGTCGAGCAGTACTTC. Its protein is CASSFGTGVEQYF.

This clonotype showed up many times. The rearrangement uses TRBV5-5 and TRBJ1-2; 9 nucleotides line up with TRBD1. Per the germline V gene, CDR1 is SGHKS and CDR2 is YYEKEE (reference sequence). V lost 2 bases to trimming and J lost 3 bases; unmatched junction nucleotides: 8. There are 16 residues in the CDR3. The CDR3 DNA reads TGTGCCAGCAGCTTCACAGGGGGCCAGGCGGACTATGGCTACACCTTC. This codes for CASSFTGGQADYGYTF.

The chain carries TRBV7-2 and TRBJ2-1, with D uncertain. The CDR3 consists of 11 residues. V lost 8 bases and J lost 4, with 6 bases in between. Germline V gene data show CDR1 as SGHTA and CDR2 as FQGNSA. The CDR3 DNA reads TGTGCCAGCGGCGTATACAATGAGCAGTTCTTC. Translation: CASGVYNEQFF.

This clonotype was observed many times. V gene TRBV5-4 combines with J gene TRBJ2-5; 7 nucleotides match TRBD2. The CDR3 runs to 14 residues. The junction had 4 bases not matched to a gene; V was cut back by 0 bases and J by 5 bases. Germline assignment: CDR1 SGHNT and CDR2 YYREEE (reference sequence). The CDR3 DNA follows: TGTGCCAGCAGCTTGGATTTGGGGGGGGAGACCCAGTACTTC. This gives the protein CASSLDLGGETQYF.

This clonotype was observed at least ten times. The chain carries TRBV10-3 and TRBJ1-3; no firm D call. The germline gives CDR1 ENHRY, CDR2 SYGVKD. The CDR3 has 14 amino acids. Trimming stripped 6 bases from V and 8 bases from J, with 17 bases between. Here the CDR3 DNA reads TGTGCCATCAGGGCTAGCGCTGGGGAGGACACCATATATTTT. Its translation is CAIRASAGEDTIYF.

This clonotype was seen ten or more times. This chain links TRBV20-1 with TRBJ2-5, with 12 bases aligning to TRBD2. Germline V gene lookup returns CDR1 DFQATT and CDR2 SNEGSKA (reference sequence). V shed 6 bases, J shed 9 bases, and the junction held 14 bases outside the gene matches. CDR3 size: 15 residues. DNA of the CDR3: TGCAGTGCGCGGACTAGCGGGGAGTTTCGGCGGGCCCAGTACTTC. Its translation: CSARTSGEFRRAQYF.

This clonotype was recorded many times. This chain joins TRBV5-1 and TRBJ1-1; D is uncertain. Germline-derived CDR1 and CDR2 are SGHRS and YFSETQ. This CDR3 contains 15 residues. Trimming took off 0 bases at V and 5 bases at J, with 14 bases between the two ends. In DNA form, the CDR3 reads TGCGCCAGCAGCTTGGGCACCCCCCGGATAACTGAAGCTTTCTTT. It is translated as CASSLGTPRITEAFF.

The V gene is TRBV12-5, the J gene TRBJ1-2; D uncertain. Trimming removed 7 bases from V and 2 bases from J, with 11 bases in between. Germline CDR1 is LGHNT and CDR2 is FRNRAP. The CDR3 sequence is 13 residues long. This CDR3 is CASALGNNYGYTF. In DNA form, the CDR3 reads TGTGCTAGTGCCCTGGGTAACAACTATGGCTACACCTTC.

This clonotype was seen a handful of times. V usage is TRBV3-1 and J usage is TRBJ2-5; 10 nucleotides agree with TRBD2. This CDR3 comprises 16 residues. Germline V gene sequence: CDR1 LGHDT, CDR2 YNNKEL (reference sequence). Trimming cost V 1 base and J 2 bases; bases outside gene matches: 4. The CDR3 sequence: CASSQGSSGGQETQYF. The CDR3 DNA follows: TGTGCCAGCAGCCAAGGGTCTAGCGGGGGTCAAGAGACCCAGTACTTC.

At least ten counts were recorded for this clonotype. This chain connects TRBV6-6 to TRBJ2-3; no clear D. CDR3 length: 13 amino acids. The V end lost 0 bases, the J end lost 2 bases, and 3 bases lay between the germline ends. Germline assignment: CDR1 MNHNY and CDR2 SVGAGI (reference sequence). DNA of the CDR3: TGTGCCAGCAGTTACTCGGTCACAGATACGCAGTATTTT. Translation gives CASSYSVTDTQYF.

The sample holds many counts of this clonotype. The chain uses TRBV25-1 and TRBJ1-2; unclear D gene. V was trimmed by 2 bases and J by 2 bases, leaving 12 bases between them. Germline V lookup: CDR1 MGHDK, CDR2 SYGVNS. The CDR3 covers 15 residues. CDR3 in DNA: TGTGCCAGCAGTGAAAAAGGATCTGGAAACTATGGCTACACCTTC. Its protein is CASSEKGSGNYGYTF.

This clonotype was recorded at least ten times. The chain employs TRBV12-3 or TRBV12-4 and TRBJ2-1, with a tentative D call TRBD2 (5 bases). This CDR3 region has 14 residues. V lost 5 bases and J 3 bases, leaving 11 bases between the germline ends. CDR3 sequence (DNA): TGTGCCAGCAGTCGGAGGACGGGCTACAATGAGCAGTTCTTC. It codes for CASSRRTGYNEQFF.

This clonotype has at least ten counts. The V and J genes are TRBV6-5 and TRBJ1-2; no clear D gene. This CDR3 is built from 15 residues. Germline values: CDR1 MNHEY, CDR2 SVGAGI. Trimming took 4 bases from V and 4 from J, leaving 16 bases between them. CDR3 loop: CASSSILDTSYGYTF. CDR3 DNA: TGTGCCAGCAGTTCGATCCTGGATACCTCCTATGGCTACACCTTC.

This clonotype was seen ten or more times. The genes are TRBV24-1 and TRBJ2-7; D may be TRBD1 (8 bases). The V gene's germline CDR1 is KGHDR and CDR2 SFDVKD. V lost 10 bases to trimming and J lost 0 bases, with 24 bases between them. This CDR3 spans 17 amino acids. The DNA for the CDR3 is TGTGCCACGACAGGGGCAGATAAAGCGGGGAGCTCCTACGAGCAGTACTTC. Translated: CATTGADKAGSSYEQYF.